This TCR beta chain was sequenced in a study of blood T cell repertoires in COVID-19. Sequencing was performed with immunoSEQ multiplex PCR; in TCRdb, only in-frame clones are kept and a portion is missing. The profile shows about 87,000 clones, about 80% of them singletons. V lost 2 bases and J lost 2; bases outside the gene matches: 20. Germline CDR1 is MNHEY and CDR2 is SMNVEV (reference sequence). This CDR3 is 21 amino acids long. Material for sequencing was peripheral blood. This chain connects TRBV27 to TRBJ2-5; 10 nucleotides match TRBD1. The TCR originated in a woman in her fifties or sixties with acute or convalescent COVID-19. CDR3 nucleotide sequence: TGTGCCAGCAGTTTACCCGTGCAAGCCGGGACAGGGGCCCAATTACAAGAGACCCAGTACTTC. It yields the protein CASSLPVQAGTGAQLQETQYF.